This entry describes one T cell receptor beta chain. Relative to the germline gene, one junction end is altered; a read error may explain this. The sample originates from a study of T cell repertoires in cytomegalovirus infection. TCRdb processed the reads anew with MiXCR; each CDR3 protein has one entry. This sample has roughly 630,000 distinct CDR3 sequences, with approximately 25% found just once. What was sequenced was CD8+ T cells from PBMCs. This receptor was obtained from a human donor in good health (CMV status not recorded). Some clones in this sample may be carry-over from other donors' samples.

The CDR3 nucleotides are TGTGCCAGCAGCCATCATGGGGCTAATTATGGCTACACCTTC. Its translation: CASSHHGANYGYTF. This chain joins TRBV14 and TRBJ1-2, with D possibly matching TRBD1 (5 bases). The CDR3 has 14 residues. Germline CDR1 and CDR2: SGHDN and FVKESK.